The 22 T cell receptor beta chains presented below share a single source sample, sequenced in a study of T cells in women clearing cervical HPV infection. The table came from immunoSEQ multiplex PCR; TCRdb's copy has only in-frame clones and leaves some out. The sample includes around 40,000 clones. The sequenced sample consisted of blood buffy coat. The receptors originated from a woman aged 18-69 years with a cervical HPV16 infection that either progressed to CIN3+ or cleared (not recorded which).

Worth noting for this clone: The read ends 3 residues early relative to the CDR3; the germline J gene fills the gap. The rearrangement links TRBV29-1 to TRBJ2-4; 7 positions match TRBD2. In germline, CDR1 is SQVTM, CDR2 ANQGSEA. The CDR3 sequence is 14 residues long. The CDR3 is CSAVLPGGNQPQYF. CDR3 bases read: TGCAGCGCCGTTCTCCCGGGGGGAAATCAGCCT.

As to this clone: The observed sequence ends 3 residues before the CDR3 terminus, with the missing tail filled in from the germline J gene. V usage is TRBV28 and J usage is TRBJ2-7, with 7 nucleotides matching TRBD1. With 8 bases clipped from V and 2 bases from J, the junction kept 12 bases outside the gene matches. This CDR3 has 15 residues. The germline CDR1 and CDR2 sequences are MDHEN and SYDVKM. This chain's CDR3 is CASVSNPGQTYEQYF. The DNA read from the CDR3 is TGTGCCAGCGTATCCAACCCGGGACAGACCTACGAG.

A note on this clone: The CDR3 end lies 3 residues beyond the end of the read and is filled in from the germline J gene. The chain joins TRBV19 to TRBJ2-5; D is perhaps TRBD1 (6 bases). Germline lookup yields CDR1 LNHDA and CDR2 SQIVND (reference sequence). The CDR3 sequence is 13 residues long. Trimming removed 5 bases at V and 5 bases at J, with 12 bases between. CDR3 region: CASSPTGTETQYF. The part of the CDR3 DNA that was read is TGTGCCAGTAGTCCCACAGGGACGGAGACC.

Note on this clone: The read is 3 residues too short to cover the CDR3 end, so that end is filled in from the germline J gene. The gene calls are TRBV11-2 and TRBJ1-2, with TRBD1 as a possible D gene (6 bases). The germline V gene has CDR1 SGHAT and CDR2 FQNNGV. Trimming stripped 2 bases from V and 7 bases from J, with 17 bases between. The CDR3 runs to 15 residues. The CDR3 DNA, read in part, is TGTGCCAGCAGCTTATTAGGGCAGGGGAATGCTGGC. Translated, it gives CASSLLGQGNAG. The complete CDR3 protein is CASSLLGQGNAGYTF.

A note on this clone: The sequence runs out 3 residues before the end of the CDR3; the remainder is reconstructed from the germline J gene. The chain joins TRBV7-8 to TRBJ2-3; D uncertain. The V gene's germline CDR1 is SGHVS and CDR2 FQNEAQ. There are 12 residues in the CDR3. V was trimmed by 1 base and J by 5 bases, leaving 4 bases between them. The CDR3 bases that were read are TGTGCCAGCAGCTTAGTCGGAGATACG. It specifies CASSLVGDT. From start to end, the CDR3 is CASSLVGDTQYF.

A note on this clone: The read finishes 3 residues shy of the CDR3 end, and the germline J gene is used to complete it. The chain employs TRBV9 and TRBJ2-7; perhaps TRBD1 as D (6 bases). The CDR3 covers 16 residues. Deletions cut 0 bases from V and 2 bases from J, with 15 bases between. CDR1 and CDR2 from the germline V gene are SGDLS and YYNGEE. The part of the CDR3 DNA that was read is TGTGCCAGCAGCGTAGAAGCACAGGGAACCCCCTACGAG. Translation gives CASSVEAQGTPYE. The entire CDR3 reads CASSVEAQGTPYEQYF.

Details on this clone: The CDR3 goes on 3 residues after the read ends, and that part is filled in from the germline J gene. The rearrangement links TRBV19 to TRBJ2-2; maybe TRBD1 (6 bases). CDR1 LNHDA and CDR2 SQIVND come from the germline V gene (reference sequence). This CDR3 region has 16 residues. The CDR3 DNA, read in part, is TGTGCCAGTAGTACGGGACAACCCTCTGGGGCCAACGTG. Translation gives CASSTGQPSGANV. The full CDR3 reads CASSTGQPSGANVLFF.

Concerning this clone: The read terminates 3 residues ahead of where the CDR3 ends, so the germline J gene completes it. The chain couples TRBV20-1 to TRBJ1-4; 8 bases line up with TRBD1. Losses at the gene ends were 6 bases for V and 0 bases for J; bases not matched to a gene: 6. The length of the CDR3 is 15 residues. The germline CDR1 and CDR2 sequences are DFQATT and SNEGSKA (reference sequence). CDR3 DNA (partial): TGCAGTGCCCGGACAGGGTACGCAACTAATGAAAAA. This sequence encodes CSARTGYATNEK. The complete CDR3 reads CSARTGYATNEKLFF.

About this clone: From the germline J gene comes the end of the CDR3, since the read stops 3 residues before it. The V and J genes are TRBV7-9 and TRBJ2-1, with 8 bases aligning to TRBD2. V was clipped by 4 bases and J by 7 bases; unmatched bases: 6. The CDR3 is made up of 14 amino acids. Germline assignment: CDR1 SEHNR and CDR2 FQNEAQ (reference sequence). The chain's CDR3 is CASSYAGGGNEQFF. The sequenced CDR3 bases are TGTGCCAGCAGCTATGCGGGGGGAGGGAATGAG. Looking up the rest from reference TRBV7-9 and TRBJ2-1 gives the full variable domain: DTGVSQNPRHKITKRGQNVTFRCDPISEHNRLYWYRQTLGQGPEFLTYFQNEAQLEKSRLLSDRFSAERPKGSFSTLEIQRTEQGDSAMYLCASSYAGGGNEQFFGPGTRLTVL.

Details on this clone: The read is 3 residues too short to cover the CDR3 end, so that end is filled in from the germline J gene. This chain links TRBV30 with TRBJ1-4; 7 bases map to TRBD1. The germline gives CDR1 GTSNPN, CDR2 SVGIG (reference sequence). The length of the CDR3 is 14 residues. Incomplete CDR3 DNA: TGTGCCTTAGGACAGGAAGATGATAATTCACCA. Its translation is CALGQEDDNSP. Given in full, the CDR3 is CALGQEDDNSPLFF.

Note on this clone: The read finishes 3 residues shy of the CDR3 end, and the germline J gene is used to complete it. The genes are TRBV7-2 and TRBJ1-1; D uncertain. The germline V gene encodes CDR1 SGHTA and CDR2 FQGNSA. The CDR3 has 13 residues. Deletions cut 2 bases from V and 5 bases from J, with 9 bases between. The CDR3 loop reads CASSLKPRTEAFF. CDR3 bases read: TGTGCCAGCAGCTTAAAACCAAGGACTGAA. Full variable domain (outside the CDR3, taken from reference TRBV7-2 and TRBJ1-1): GAGVSQSPSNKVTEKGKDVELRCDPISGHTALYWYRQSLGQGLEFLIYFQGNSAPDKSGLPSDRFSAERTGGSVSTLTIQRTQQEDSAVYLCASSLKPRTEAFFGQGTRLTVV.

Points on this clone: The read gets to within 3 residues of the CDR3 end, and the germline J gene fills in the rest. The chain carries TRBV2 and TRBJ1-1, with D maybe TRBD1 (6 bases). The germline CDR1 and CDR2 sequences are SNHLY and FYNNEI. V lost 0 bases to trimming and J lost 4 bases, with 12 bases between them. The CDR3 runs to 15 residues. CDR3 protein: CASSEALGGATEAFF. The CDR3 bases that were read are TGTGCCAGCAGTGAAGCGCTTGGGGGGGCCACTGAA.

A word on this clone: The read ends 3 residues shy of where the CDR3 ends; the end is completed using the germline J gene. The gene calls are TRBV7-9 and TRBJ1-1; D is perhaps TRBD1 (5 bases). CDR3 length: 13 amino acids. The germline V gene encodes CDR1 SEHNR and CDR2 FQNEAQ (reference sequence). Trimming shortened V by 3 bases and J by 1 base, and 6 bases separated the two germline ends. This CDR3 is CASSFQGNTEAFF. The CDR3 bases that were read are TGTGCCAGCAGCTTTCAGGGGAACACTGAA.

Note on this clone: The read gets to within 3 residues of the CDR3 end, and the germline J gene fills in the rest. The gene calls are TRBV5-1 and TRBJ2-2; 7 nucleotides agree with TRBD1. Trimming at V came to 4 bases and at J to 0 bases, leaving 3 bases not matched to a gene. This CDR3 has 15 residues. Per the germline V gene, CDR1 is SGHRS and CDR2 is YFSETQ. CDR3 DNA (partial): TGCGCCAGCAGCCCCGGGACAGCGAACACCGGGGAG. It specifies CASSPGTANTGE. The CDR3 as a whole reads CASSPGTANTGELFF. Combining the CDR3 with reference TRBV5-1 and TRBJ2-2 gives the whole variable domain KAGVTQTPRYLIKTRGQQVTLSCSPISGHRSVSWYQQTPGQGLQFLFEYFSETQRNKGNFPGRFSGRQFSNSRSEMNVSTLELGDSALYLCASSPGTANTGELFFGEGSRLTVL.

About this clone: The read stops 3 residues short of the end of the CDR3; the missing end is completed from the germline J gene. V usage is TRBV7-6 and J usage is TRBJ2-7; D is ambiguous. This CDR3 contains 11 residues. CDR1 and CDR2 (germline): SGHVS, FNYEAQ. The V gene lost 10 bases and the J gene lost 4 bases, with 11 bases spanning the gap. CDR3 DNA, as far as it was read: TGTGCCACCTCAACGGGTTACGAG. Translation: CATSTGYE. In full, the CDR3 is CATSTGYEQYF.

Note on this clone: The CDR3 goes on 3 residues after the read ends, and that part is filled in from the germline J gene. The chain employs TRBV20-1 and TRBJ2-1, with D perhaps matching TRBD1 (5 bases). Germline CDR1 DFQATT, CDR2 SNEGSKA (reference sequence). The germline V and J ends were trimmed by 5 bases and 1 base, with 15 bases remaining between them. The CDR3 is 15 residues long. CDR3 region: CSAEDTYGSYNEQFF. The CDR3 DNA, read in part, is TGCAGTGCTGAGGACACCTACGGGTCCTACAATGAG.

With regard to this clone: At one end, the junction sequence differs from germline, possibly due to a read error. The DNA ends 3 residues before the CDR3 does, and the rest of the CDR3 is filled in from the germline J gene. This chain uses TRBV10-3 with TRBJ1-2; D unclear. CDR3 length: 17 amino acids. Germline V gives CDR1 ENHRY, CDR2 SYGVKD. The CDR3 sequence: CATSESISPGTNYGYTF. CDR3 DNA, as far as it was read: TGTGCCACCAGTGAGTCGATCTCCCCAGGTACTAACTATGGC.

With regard to this clone: The junction and the germline gene differ at one end; a read error may be behind it. Coverage ceases 3 residues before the CDR3 finishes, and the germline J gene fills in the end. J is TRBJ2-1 and V is TRBV4-1, with a tentative D call TRBD1 (5 bases). Germline lookup yields CDR1 MGHRA and CDR2 YSYEKL. The CDR3 has 16 residues. CDR3 bases read: TGCACCAGCAGCCACAGGCTCCTCAACTCCTACAATGAG. Translated: CTSSHRLLNSYNE. The entire CDR3 reads CTSSHRLLNSYNEQFF.

A remark on this clone: From the germline J gene comes the end of the CDR3, since the read stops 3 residues before it. The chain recombines TRBV6-2 or TRBV6-3 with TRBJ2-2; possibly TRBD2 for D (6 bases). CDR1 and CDR2 from the germline V gene are MNHEY and SVGEGT. V gave up 8 bases and J gave up 1 base, with 17 bases separating them. The CDR3 sequence is 16 residues long. Here the CDR3 reads CASLPLGGRNTGELFF. The part of the CDR3 DNA that was read is TGTGCCAGCTTACCCCTGGGGGGAAGGAACACCGGGGAG.

About this clone itself: The read terminates 3 residues before the CDR3 end, so the remaining end is supplied by the germline J gene. V is TRBV6-2 or TRBV6-3 and J is TRBJ1-4; possibly TRBD1 for D (6 bases). Germline assignment: CDR1 MNHEY and CDR2 SVGEGT. This CDR3 region has 15 residues. The CDR3 loop is CASSSRQAGANVLFF. The part of the CDR3 DNA that was read is TGTGCCAGCAGCTCCCGACAGGCTGGGGCCAACGTA.

As for this clone: The read stops 3 residues short of the end of the CDR3; the missing end is completed from the germline J gene. The chain has TRBV5-4 and TRBJ2-5; D may be TRBD1 (6 bases). The CDR3 is made up of 16 amino acids. Germline lookup yields CDR1 SGHNT and CDR2 YYREEE (reference sequence). V was cut by 1 base and J by 5 bases, with 18 bases left in between. The covered CDR3 bases are TGTGCCAGCAGCTTGACCAGACAGGTGTCGGGGGAGACC. Its translation: CASSLTRQVSGET. The full CDR3 protein is CASSLTRQVSGETQYF. The complete variable domain, with remaining parts taken from reference TRBV5-4 and TRBJ2-5, reads ETGVTQSPTHLIKTRGQQVTLRCSSQSGHNTVSWYQQALGQGPQFIFQYYREEENGRGNFPPRFSGLQFPNYSSELNVNALELDDSALYLCASSLTRQVSGETQYFGPGTRLLVL.

On this clone itself: The read halts 3 residues ahead of the CDR3 end, with the missing end drawn from the germline J gene. The chain uses TRBV7-2 and TRBJ1-1; maybe TRBD1 (5 bases). This CDR3 spans 14 amino acids. With 4 bases removed from V and 3 bases from J, the gap between germline ends came to 12 bases. Germline V lookup: CDR1 SGHTA, CDR2 FQGNSA. The covered CDR3 bases are TGTGCCAGCAGCTCGCAGGCGGGGGACACTGAA. Amino acid sequence: CASSSQAGDTE. The whole CDR3 is CASSSQAGDTEAFF.